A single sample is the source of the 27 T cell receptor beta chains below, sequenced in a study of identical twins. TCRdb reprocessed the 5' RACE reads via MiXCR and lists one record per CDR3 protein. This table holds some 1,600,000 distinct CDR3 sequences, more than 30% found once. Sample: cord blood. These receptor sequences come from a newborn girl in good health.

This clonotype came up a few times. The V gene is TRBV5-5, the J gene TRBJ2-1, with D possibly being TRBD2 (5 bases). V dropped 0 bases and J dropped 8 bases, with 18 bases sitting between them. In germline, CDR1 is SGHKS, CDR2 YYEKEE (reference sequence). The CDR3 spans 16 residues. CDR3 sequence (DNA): TGTGCCAGCAGCTTGGCCCCGGGAATTGAGACCGATGAGCAGTTCTTC. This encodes CASSLAPGIETDEQFF.

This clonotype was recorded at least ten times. CDR3 residues: CASSITGLDNEQFF. CDR3 coding DNA: TGCGCCAGCAGCATCACTGGACTAGACAATGAGCAGTTCTTC. The chain couples TRBV5-1 to TRBJ2-1; 7 bases are shared with TRBD2. Germline trimming cut 4 bases from V and 5 bases from J; bases unmatched to any gene: 6. The V gene's germline CDR1 is SGHRS and CDR2 YFSETQ. The CDR3 spans 14 residues.

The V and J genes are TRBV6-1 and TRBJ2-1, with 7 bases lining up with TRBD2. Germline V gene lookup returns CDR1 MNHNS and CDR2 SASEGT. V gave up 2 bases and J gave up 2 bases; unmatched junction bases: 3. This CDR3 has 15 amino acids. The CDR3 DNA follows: TGTGCCAGCAGTGAATCGGCGGGGGCCTACAATGAGCAGTTCTTC. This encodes CASSESAGAYNEQFF.

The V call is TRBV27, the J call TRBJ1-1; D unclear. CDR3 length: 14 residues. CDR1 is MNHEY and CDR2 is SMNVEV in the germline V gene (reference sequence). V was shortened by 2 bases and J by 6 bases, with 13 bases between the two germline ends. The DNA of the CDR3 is TGTGCCAGCAGTTTAGGAGTTGAGTTCCCTGAAGCTTTCTTT. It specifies CASSLGVEFPEAFF.

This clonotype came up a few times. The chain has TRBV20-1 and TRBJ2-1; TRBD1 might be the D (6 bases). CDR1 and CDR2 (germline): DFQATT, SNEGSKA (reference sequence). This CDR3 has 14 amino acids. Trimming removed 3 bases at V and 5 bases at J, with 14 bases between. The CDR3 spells CSARRNRDNNEQFF. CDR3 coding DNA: TGCAGTGCTAGGAGGAACCGGGACAACAATGAGCAGTTCTTC.

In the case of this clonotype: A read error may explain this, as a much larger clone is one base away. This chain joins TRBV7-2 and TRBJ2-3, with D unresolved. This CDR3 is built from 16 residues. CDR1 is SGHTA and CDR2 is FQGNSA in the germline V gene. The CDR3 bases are TGTGCCAGCAGCTTATATCGGCGGAAAAGCACAGATATGCAGTATTTT. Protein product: CASSLYRRKSTDMQYF. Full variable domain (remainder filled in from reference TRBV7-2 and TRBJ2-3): GAGVSQSPSNKVTEKGKDVELRCDPISGHTALYWYRQSLGQGLEFLIYFQGNSAPDKSGLPSDRFSAERTGGSVSTLTIQRTQQEDSAVYLCASSLYRRKSTDMQYFGPGTRLTVL.

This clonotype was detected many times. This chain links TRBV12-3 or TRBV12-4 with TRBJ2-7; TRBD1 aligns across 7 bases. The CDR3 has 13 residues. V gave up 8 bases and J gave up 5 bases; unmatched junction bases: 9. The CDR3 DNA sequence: TGTGCCAGCGGTACGACAGGGAGCAACGAGCAGTACTTC. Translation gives CASGTTGSNEQYF.

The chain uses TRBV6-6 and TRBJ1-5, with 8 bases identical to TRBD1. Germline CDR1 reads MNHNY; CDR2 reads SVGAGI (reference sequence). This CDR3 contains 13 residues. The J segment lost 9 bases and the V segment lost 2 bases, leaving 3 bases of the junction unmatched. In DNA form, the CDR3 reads TGTGCCAGCAGTTACCGCACAGGGGGGCCCCAGCATTTT. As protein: CASSYRTGGPQHF.

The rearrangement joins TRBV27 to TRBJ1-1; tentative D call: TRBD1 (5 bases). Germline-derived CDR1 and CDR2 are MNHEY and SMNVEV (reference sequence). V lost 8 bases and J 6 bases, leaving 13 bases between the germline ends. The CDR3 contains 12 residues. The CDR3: CASEGANSEAFF. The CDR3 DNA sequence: TGTGCCAGCGAAGGGGCTAACTCTGAAGCTTTCTTT.

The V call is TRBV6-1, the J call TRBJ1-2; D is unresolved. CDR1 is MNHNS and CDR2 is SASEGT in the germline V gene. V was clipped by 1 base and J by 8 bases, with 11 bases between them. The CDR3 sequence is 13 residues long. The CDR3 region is CASSEVWIGGYTF. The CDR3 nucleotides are TGTGCCAGCAGTGAAGTGTGGATAGGAGGCTACACCTTC.

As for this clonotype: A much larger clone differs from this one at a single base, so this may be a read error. The CDR3 DNA follows: TGTGCCAGCAGCGCGGACAGGGGAACTAATGAAAAACTGTTTTTT. It translates to CASSADRGTNEKLFF. The chain combines TRBV2 with TRBJ1-4; 9 positions match TRBD1. This CDR3 region has 15 residues. Germline V gives CDR1 SNHLY, CDR2 FYNNEI. V gave up 6 bases and J gave up 1 base; unmatched junction bases: 3.

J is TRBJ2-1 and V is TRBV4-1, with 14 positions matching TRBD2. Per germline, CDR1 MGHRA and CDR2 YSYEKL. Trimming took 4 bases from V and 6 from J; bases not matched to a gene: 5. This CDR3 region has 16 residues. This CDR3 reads CASSPGLAGGVNEQFF. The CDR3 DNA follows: TGCGCCAGCAGCCCTGGACTAGCGGGGGGAGTCAATGAGCAGTTCTTC.

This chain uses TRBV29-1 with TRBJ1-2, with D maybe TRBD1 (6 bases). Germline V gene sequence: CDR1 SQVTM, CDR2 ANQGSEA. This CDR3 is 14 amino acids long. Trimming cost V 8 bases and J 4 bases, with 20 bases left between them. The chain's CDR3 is CSPGDDRRGYGYTF. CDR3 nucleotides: TGCAGCCCTGGGGATGACAGGAGGGGCTATGGCTACACCTTC.

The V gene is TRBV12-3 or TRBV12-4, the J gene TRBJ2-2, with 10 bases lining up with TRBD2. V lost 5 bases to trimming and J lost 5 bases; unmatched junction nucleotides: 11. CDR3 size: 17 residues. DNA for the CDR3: TGTGCCAGCAGTAATCGACTAGCGGGTTATAGGACCGGGGAGCTGTTTTTT. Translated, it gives CASSNRLAGYRTGELFF.

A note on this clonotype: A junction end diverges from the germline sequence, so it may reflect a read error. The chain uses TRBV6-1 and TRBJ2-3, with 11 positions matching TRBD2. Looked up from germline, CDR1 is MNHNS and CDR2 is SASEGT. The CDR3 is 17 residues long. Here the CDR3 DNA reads TGTGCCAGCAGTAAAGCTTCTAGCGGGAGGTGGACAGATACGCAGTATTTT. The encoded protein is CASSKASSGRWTDTQYF.

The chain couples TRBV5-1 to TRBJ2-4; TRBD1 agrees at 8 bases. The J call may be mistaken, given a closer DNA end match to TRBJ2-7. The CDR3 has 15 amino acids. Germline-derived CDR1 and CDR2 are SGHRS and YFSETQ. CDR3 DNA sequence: TGCGCCAGCAGCTCACAGGGGGGCAGGGGGTACGAGCAGTACTTC. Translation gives CASSSQGGRGYEQYF.

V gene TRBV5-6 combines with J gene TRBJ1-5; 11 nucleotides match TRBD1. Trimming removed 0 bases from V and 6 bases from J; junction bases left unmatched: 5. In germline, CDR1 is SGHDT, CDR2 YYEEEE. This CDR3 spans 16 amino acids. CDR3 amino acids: CASSLGDRGAIQPQHF. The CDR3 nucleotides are TGTGCCAGCAGCTTGGGGGACAGGGGGGCTATTCAGCCCCAGCATTTT.

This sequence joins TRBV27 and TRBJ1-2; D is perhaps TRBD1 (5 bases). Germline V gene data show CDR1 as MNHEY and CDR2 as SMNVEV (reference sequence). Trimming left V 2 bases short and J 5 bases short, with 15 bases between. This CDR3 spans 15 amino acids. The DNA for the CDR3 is TGTGCCAGCAGTTTAGGACACGGGCGGGGATATGGCTACACCTTC. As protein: CASSLGHGRGYGYTF.

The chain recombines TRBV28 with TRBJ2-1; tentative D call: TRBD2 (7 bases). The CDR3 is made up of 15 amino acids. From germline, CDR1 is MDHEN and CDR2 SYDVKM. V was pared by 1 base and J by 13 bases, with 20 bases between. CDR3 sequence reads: CASSLSRGLPATQFF. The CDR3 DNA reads TGTGCCAGCAGTTTATCGCGGGGGCTACCGGCGACCCAGTTCTTC.

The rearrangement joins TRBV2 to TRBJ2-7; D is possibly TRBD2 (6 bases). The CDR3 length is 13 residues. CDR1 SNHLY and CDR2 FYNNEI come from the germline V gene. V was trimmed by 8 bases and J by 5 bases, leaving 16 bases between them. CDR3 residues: CASEREITHEQYF. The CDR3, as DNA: TGTGCCAGCGAACGGGAGATCACCCACGAGCAGTACTTC.

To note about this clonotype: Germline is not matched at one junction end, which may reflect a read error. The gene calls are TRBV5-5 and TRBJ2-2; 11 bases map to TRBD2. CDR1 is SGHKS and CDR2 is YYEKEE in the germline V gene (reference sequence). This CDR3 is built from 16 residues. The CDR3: CTSRKWEGLAAGELFF. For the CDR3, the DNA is TGTACCAGCAGAAAATGGGAGGGACTAGCGGCCGGGGAGCTGTTTTTT.

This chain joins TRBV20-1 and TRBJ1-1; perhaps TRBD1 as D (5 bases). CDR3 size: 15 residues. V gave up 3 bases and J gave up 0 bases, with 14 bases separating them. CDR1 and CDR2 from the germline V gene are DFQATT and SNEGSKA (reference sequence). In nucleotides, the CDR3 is TGCAGTGCTAGGGCGGCAGGGCGAATGAACACTGAAGCTTTCTTT. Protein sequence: CSARAAGRMNTEAFF.

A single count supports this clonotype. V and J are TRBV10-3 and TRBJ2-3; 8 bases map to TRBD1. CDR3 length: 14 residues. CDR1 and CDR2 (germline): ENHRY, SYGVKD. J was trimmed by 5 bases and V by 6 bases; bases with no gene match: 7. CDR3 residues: CAISPGGKGDTQYF. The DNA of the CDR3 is TGTGCCATCAGCCCAGGGGGCAAGGGAGATACGCAGTATTTT.

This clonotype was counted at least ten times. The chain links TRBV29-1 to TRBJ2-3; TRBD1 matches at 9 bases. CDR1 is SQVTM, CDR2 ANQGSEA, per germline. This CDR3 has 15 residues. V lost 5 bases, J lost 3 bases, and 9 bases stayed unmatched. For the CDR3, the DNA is TGCAGCGTTATATACAGGGGGCGAAGAACAGATACGCAGTATTTT. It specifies CSVIYRGRRTDTQYF.

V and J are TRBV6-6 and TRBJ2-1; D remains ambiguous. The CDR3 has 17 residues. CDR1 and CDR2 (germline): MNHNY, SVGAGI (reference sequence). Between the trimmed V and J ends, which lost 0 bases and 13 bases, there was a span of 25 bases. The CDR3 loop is CASSYSKVVALQETQFF. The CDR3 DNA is TGTGCCAGCAGTTACTCGAAGGTGGTAGCACTTCAAGAGACCCAGTTCTTC.

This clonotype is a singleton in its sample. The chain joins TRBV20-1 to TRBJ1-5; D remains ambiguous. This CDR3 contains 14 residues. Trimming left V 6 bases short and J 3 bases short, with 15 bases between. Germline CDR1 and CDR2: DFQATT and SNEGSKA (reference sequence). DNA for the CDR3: TGCAGTGCCGCCACCGCGGGGATCAATCAGCCCCAGCATTTT. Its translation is CSAATAGINQPQHF.

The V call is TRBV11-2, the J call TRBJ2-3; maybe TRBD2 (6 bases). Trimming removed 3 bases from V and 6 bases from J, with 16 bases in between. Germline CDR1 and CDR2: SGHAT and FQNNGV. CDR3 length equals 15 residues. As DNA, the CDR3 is TGTGCCAGCAGCTTGCGGGACCTGCTAACCGATACGCAGTATTTT. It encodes CASSLRDLLTDTQYF. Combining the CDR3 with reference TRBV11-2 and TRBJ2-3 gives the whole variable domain EAGVAQSPRYKIIEKRQSVAFWCNPISGHATLYWYQQILGQGPKLLIQFQNNGVVDDSQLPKDRFSAERLKGVDSTLKIQPAKLEDSAVYLCASSLRDLLTDTQYFGPGTRLTVL.